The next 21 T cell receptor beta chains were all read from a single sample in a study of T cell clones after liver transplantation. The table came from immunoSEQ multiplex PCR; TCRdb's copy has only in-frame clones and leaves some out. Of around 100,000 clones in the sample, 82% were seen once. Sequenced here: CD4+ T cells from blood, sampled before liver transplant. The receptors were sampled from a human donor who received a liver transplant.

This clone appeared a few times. In DNA, the CDR3 is TGTGCCAGCCTCCCTACCGGGGGGAGAAACAATGAGCAGTTCTTC. It codes for CASLPTGGRNNEQFF. V and J are TRBV11-2 and TRBJ2-1; 7 nucleotides align to TRBD2. V trimming: 8 bases; J trimming: 5 bases; junction bases outside the gene matches: 12. The CDR3 is 15 amino acids. The germline CDR1 and CDR2 sequences are SGHAT and FQNNGV.

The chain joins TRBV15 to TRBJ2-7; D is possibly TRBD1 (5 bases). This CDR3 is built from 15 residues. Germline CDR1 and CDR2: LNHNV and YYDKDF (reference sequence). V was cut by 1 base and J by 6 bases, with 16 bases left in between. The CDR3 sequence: CATSRGQGLPPEQYF. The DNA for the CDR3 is TGTGCCACCAGCAGAGGCCAGGGCCTCCCTCCCGAGCAGTACTTC.

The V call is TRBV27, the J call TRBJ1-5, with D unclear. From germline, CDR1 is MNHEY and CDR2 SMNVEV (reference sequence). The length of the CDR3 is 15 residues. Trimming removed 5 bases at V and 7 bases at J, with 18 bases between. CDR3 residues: CASSALANGDQPQHF. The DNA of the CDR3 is TGTGCCAGCAGTGCCTTGGCGAACGGAGACCAGCCCCAGCATTTT.

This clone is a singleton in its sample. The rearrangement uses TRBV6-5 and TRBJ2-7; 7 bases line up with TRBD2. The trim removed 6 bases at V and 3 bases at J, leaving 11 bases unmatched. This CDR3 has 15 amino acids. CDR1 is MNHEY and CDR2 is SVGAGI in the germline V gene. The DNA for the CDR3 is TGTGCCAGCAGACGGGGGAGGGACGGAAGCTACGAGCAGTACTTC. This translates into CASRRGRDGSYEQYF.

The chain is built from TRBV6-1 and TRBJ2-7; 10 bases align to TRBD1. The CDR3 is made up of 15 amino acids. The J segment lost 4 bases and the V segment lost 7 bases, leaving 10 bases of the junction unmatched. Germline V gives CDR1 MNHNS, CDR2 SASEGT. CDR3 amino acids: CASTLPDRGRYEQYF. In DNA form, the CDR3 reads TGTGCCAGCACCCTACCAGACAGGGGGCGTTACGAGCAGTACTTC.

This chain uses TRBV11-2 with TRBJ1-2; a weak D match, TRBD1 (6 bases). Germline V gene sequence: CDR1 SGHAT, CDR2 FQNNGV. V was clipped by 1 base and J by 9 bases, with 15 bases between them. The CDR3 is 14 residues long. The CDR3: CASSLVVTGHRYTF. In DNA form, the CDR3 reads TGTGCCAGCAGCTTAGTAGTTACAGGGCATCGCTACACCTTC.

CDR3: CASSQETGHGYTF. CDR3 nucleotides: TGTGCCAGCAGCCAAGAAACAGGGCATGGCTACACCTTC. The chain links TRBV4-2 to TRBJ1-2, with D possibly being TRBD1 (6 bases). V lost 0 bases and J lost 6, with 8 bases in between. Per germline, CDR1 LGHNA and CDR2 YNFKEQ. The CDR3 loop spans 13 amino acids.

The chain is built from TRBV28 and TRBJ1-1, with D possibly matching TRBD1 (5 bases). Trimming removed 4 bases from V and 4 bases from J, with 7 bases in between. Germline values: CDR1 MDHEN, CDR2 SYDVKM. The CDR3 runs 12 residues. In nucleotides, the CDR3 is TGTGCCAGCAGTTCGGGGGGCACTGAAGCTTTCTTT. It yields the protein CASSSGGTEAFF.

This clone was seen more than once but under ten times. CDR3 nucleotide sequence: TGTGCCAGCAGTTTCTCGAGGGTCCTGAACTCCTACGAGCAGTACTTC. Its protein product is CASSFSRVLNSYEQYF. J is TRBJ2-7 and V is TRBV6-5, with D possibly being TRBD2 (5 bases). The CDR3 totals 16 residues. Germline CDR1 MNHEY, CDR2 SVGAGI. V was cut by 4 bases and J by 0 bases, with 16 bases left in between.

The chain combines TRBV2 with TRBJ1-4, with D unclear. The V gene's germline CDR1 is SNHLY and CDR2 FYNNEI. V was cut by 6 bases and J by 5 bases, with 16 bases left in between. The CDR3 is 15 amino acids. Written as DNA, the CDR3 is TGTGCCAGCAGCGTCAGGAAATTACCAAATGAAAAACTGTTTTTT. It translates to CASSVRKLPNEKLFF. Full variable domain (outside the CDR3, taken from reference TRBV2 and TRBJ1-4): EPEVTQTPSHQVTQMGQEVILRCVPISNHLYFYWYRQILGQKVEFLVSFYNNEISEKSEIFDDQFSVERPDGSNFTLKIRSTKLEDSAMYFCASSVRKLPNEKLFFGSGTQLSVL.

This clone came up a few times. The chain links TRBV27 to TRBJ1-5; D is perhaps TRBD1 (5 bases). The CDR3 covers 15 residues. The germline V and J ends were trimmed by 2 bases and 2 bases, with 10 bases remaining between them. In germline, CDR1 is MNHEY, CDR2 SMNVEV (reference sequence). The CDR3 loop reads CASSLGATGNQPQHF. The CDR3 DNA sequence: TGTGCCAGCAGTTTAGGGGCAACCGGCAATCAGCCCCAGCATTTT.

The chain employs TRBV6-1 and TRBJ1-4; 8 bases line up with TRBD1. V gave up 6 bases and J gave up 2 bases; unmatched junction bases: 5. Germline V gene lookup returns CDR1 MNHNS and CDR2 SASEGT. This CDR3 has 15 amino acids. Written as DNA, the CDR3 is TGTGCCAGCAGCGAACAGGGGGTGACTAATGAAAAACTGTTTTTT. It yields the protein CASSEQGVTNEKLFF.

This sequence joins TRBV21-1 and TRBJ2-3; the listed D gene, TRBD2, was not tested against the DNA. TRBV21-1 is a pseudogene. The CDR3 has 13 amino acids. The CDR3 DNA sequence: TGTGCCAGGACTAGCGGTAGCACAGATACGCAGTATTTT. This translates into CARTSGSTDTQYF.

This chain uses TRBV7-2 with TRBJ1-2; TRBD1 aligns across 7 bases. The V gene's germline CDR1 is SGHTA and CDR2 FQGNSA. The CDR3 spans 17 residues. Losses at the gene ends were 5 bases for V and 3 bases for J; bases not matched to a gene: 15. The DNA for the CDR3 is TGTGCCAGCAGCCTAGAACTGACAGGGAGATTTGACTATGGCTACACCTTC. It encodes CASSLELTGRFDYGYTF.

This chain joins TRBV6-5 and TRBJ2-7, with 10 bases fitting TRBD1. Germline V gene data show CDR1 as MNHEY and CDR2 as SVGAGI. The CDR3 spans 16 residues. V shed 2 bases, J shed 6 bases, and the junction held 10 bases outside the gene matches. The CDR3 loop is CASSYGDRGRHREQYF. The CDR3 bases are TGTGCCAGCAGTTACGGAGACAGGGGGCGTCATCGCGAGCAGTACTTC.

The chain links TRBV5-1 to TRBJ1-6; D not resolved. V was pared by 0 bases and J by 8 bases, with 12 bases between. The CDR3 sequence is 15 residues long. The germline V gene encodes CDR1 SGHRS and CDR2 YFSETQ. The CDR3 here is CASSLEGRRDSPLHF. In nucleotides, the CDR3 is TGCGCCAGCAGCTTGGAAGGCAGGAGGGATTCACCCCTCCACTTT.

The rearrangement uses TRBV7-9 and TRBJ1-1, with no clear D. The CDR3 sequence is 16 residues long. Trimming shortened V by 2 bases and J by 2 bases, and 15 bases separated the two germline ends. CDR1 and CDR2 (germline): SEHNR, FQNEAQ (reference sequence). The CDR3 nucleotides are TGTGCCAGCAGCTTAACAGTGGGTTTCTTTAACACTGAAGCTTTCTTT. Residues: CASSLTVGFFNTEAFF.

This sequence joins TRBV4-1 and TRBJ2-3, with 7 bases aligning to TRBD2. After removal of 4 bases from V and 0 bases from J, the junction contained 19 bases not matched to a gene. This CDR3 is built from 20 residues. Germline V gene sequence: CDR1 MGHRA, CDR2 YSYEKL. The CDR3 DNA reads TGCGCCAGCAGCCTTCGCCACCCGGGGAGCGGGGTCCCTAGCACAGATACGCAGTATTTT. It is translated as CASSLRHPGSGVPSTDTQYF.

The CDR3 region has the DNA TGTGCCAGCAGCCCAACGGGCAGCGGCTATGGCTACACCTTC. It yields the protein CASSPTGSGYGYTF. V and J are TRBV7-8 and TRBJ1-2; D ambiguous. The V gene's germline CDR1 is SGHVS and CDR2 FQNEAQ. The CDR3 is 14 residues long. Trimming removed 5 bases from V and 4 bases from J, with 14 bases in between.

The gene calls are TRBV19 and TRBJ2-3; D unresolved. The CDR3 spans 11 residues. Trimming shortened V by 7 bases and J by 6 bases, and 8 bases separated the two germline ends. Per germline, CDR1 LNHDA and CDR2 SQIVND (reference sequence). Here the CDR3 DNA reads TGTGCCAGTAAGTCCCCCGATACGCAGTATTTT. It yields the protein CASKSPDTQYF.

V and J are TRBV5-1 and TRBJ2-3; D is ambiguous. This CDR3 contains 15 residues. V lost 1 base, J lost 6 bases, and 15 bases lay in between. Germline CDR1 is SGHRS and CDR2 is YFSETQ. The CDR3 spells CASSLTLLRLDTQYF. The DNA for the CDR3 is TGCGCCAGCAGCTTGACTCTGCTCCGGTTGGATACGCAGTATTTT.